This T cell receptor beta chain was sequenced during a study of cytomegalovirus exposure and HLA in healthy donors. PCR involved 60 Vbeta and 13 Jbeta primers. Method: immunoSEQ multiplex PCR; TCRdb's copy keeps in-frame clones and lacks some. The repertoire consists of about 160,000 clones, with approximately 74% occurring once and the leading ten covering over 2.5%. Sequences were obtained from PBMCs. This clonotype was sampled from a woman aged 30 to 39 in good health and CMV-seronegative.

The CDR3 region is CSVEGRGAYEQYF. The CDR3 DNA follows: TGCAGCGTTGAAGGCCGGGGGGCCTACGAGCAGTACTTC. The chain carries TRBV29-1 and TRBJ2-7; 7 nucleotides line up with TRBD2. CDR1 and CDR2 (germline): SQVTM, ANQGSEA. The V and J ends lost 1 base and 2 bases, in that order; junction bases with no gene match: 2. CDR3 length: 13 amino acids.